This T cell receptor beta chain was documented in a study of T cells in localized non-small cell lung cancer. General study results and limits: Adjacent lung was found to contain a median about 60 of the top 100 tumor clones. Uninvolved adjacent lung showed peak T cell clonality, exceeding tumor.

Assay: immunoSEQ multiplex PCR; the TCRdb copy retains only in-frame clones and omits some. Found here are around 90,000 clones, 80% of them singletons; the top ten hold 15% to 20%. CDR1 is SQVTM and CDR2 is ANQGSEA in the germline V gene. This CDR3 has 14 residues. Between the trimmed V and J ends, which lost 4 bases and 4 bases, there was a span of 15 bases. On this clone itself: Its antigen is as yet unknown.

This chain connects TRBV29-1 to TRBJ2-3, with D uncertain. This clonotype was sampled from a man aged 40-75 years with stage II squamous cell lung carcinoma. Sequenced material: PBMCs, taken before any cancer treatment. The chain's CDR3 is CSVAFLLRPDTQYF. The CDR3 nucleotides are TGCAGCGTTGCTTTTCTCTTGCGCCCAGATACGCAGTATTTT.